This T cell receptor beta chain was recorded in a study of blood T cell repertoires in COVID-19. Study summary: The analysed material was cDNA or gDNA that came from T cells, B-cell-depleted T cells, or PBMCs.

TCRdb's table, derived via immunoSEQ multiplex PCR, lists solely in-frame clones and lacks some. The sample lists 100,000 to 150,000 clones; approximately 90% were seen once. The source is a human donor in a cohort sampled during active COVID-19. Material for sequencing was peripheral blood.

The CDR3: CAWSVRFGRANTEAFF. The CDR3 DNA reads as TGTGCCTGGAGTGTACGATTCGGGAGAGCTAACACTGAAGCTTTCTTT. The J gene is TRBJ1-1, the V gene TRBV30; D gene ambiguous. V lost 0 bases, J lost 2 bases, and 16 bases lay in between. Germline assignment: CDR1 GTSNPN and CDR2 SVGIG (reference sequence). The CDR3 length is 16 residues.